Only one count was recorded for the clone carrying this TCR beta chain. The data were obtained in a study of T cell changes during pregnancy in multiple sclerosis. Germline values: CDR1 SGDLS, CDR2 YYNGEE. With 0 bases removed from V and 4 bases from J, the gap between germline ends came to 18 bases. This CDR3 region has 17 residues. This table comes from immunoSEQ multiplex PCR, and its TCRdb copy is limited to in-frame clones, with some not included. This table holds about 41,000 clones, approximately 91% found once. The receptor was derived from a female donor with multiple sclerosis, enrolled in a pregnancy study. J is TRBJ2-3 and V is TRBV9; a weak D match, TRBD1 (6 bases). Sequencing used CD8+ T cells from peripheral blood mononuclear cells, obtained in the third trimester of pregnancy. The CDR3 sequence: CASSVEVGRGPPDTQYF. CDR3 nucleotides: TGTGCCAGCAGCGTAGAGGTCGGCAGGGGACCCCCAGATACGCAGTATTTT.